This TCR beta chain was retrieved from a study of T cell responses to AZD1222 COVID-19 vaccine. For the study at large: Second-dose intervals of approximately 4 or approximately 12 weeks were pooled. General study points: Just 5 to 7 people given AZD1222 tested seropositive at baseline. Variant regions that are unmutated are reportedly the target of nearly half of spike-specific TCRs.

Unmatched junction bases numbered 11, after V lost 4 bases and J lost 3 bases. Per germline, CDR1 LGHDT and CDR2 YNNKEL (reference sequence). The CDR3 is 16 residues long. Concerning this clone itself: Antigen specificity is unknown.

This table comes from immunoSEQ multiplex PCR, and its TCRdb copy is limited to in-frame clones, with some not included. The data hold about 130,000 clones, with approximately 88% observed a single time. The starting material was peripheral blood, obtained on day 0 of AZD1222 vaccination. The J gene is TRBJ1-2, the V gene TRBV3-1 (or the pseudogene TRBV3-2), with 7 positions matching TRBD1. The sequence was collected from an adult in good health. The CDR3 sequence is CASSRTGARADYGYTF. CDR3 bases: TGTGCCAGCAGCCGAACAGGGGCCCGAGCGGACTATGGCTACACCTTC.